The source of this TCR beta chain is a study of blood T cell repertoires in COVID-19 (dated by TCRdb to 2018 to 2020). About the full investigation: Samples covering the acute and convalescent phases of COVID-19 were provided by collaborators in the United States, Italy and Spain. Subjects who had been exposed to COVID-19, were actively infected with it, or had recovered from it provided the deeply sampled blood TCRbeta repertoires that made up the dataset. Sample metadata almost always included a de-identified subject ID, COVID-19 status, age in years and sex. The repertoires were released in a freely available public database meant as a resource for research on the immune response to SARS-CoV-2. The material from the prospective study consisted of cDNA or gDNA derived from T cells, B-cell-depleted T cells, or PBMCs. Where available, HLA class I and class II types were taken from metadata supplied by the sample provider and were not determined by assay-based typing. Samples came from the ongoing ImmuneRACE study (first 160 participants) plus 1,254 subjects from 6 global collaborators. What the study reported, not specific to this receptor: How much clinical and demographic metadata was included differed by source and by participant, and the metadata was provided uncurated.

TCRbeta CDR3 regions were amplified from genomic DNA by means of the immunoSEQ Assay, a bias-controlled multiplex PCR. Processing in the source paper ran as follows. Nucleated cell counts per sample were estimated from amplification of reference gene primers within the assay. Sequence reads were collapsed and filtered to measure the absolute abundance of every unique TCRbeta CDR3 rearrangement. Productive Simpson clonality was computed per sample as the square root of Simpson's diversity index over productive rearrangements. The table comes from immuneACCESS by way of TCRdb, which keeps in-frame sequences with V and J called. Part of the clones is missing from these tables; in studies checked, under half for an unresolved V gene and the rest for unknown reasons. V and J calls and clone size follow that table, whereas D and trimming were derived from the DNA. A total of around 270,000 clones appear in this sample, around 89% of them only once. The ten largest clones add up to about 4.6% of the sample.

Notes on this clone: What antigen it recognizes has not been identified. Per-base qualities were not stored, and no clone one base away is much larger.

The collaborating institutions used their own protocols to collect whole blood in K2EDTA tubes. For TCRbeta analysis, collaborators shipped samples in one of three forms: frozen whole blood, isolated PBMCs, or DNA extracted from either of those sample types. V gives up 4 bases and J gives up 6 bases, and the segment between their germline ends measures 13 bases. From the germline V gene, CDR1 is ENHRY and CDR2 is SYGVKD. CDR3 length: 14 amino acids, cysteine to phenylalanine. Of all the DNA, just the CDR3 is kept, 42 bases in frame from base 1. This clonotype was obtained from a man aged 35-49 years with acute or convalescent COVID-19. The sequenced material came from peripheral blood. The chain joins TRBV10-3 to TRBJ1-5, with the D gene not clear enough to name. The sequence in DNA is TGTGCCATCAGTGTTGAGGGTGGGAGTCAGCCCCAGCATTTT. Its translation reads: CAISVEGGSQPQHF.